This TCR beta chain was observed in a study of long-term antiretroviral therapy in people with HIV. V was pared by 6 bases and J by 0 bases, with 12 bases between. The CDR3 has 15 residues. CDR1 is MNHNY, CDR2 SVGAGI, per germline (reference sequence). Runs used v3.0 of the immunoSEQ assay and were done at survey level. Sequenced by immunoSEQ multiplex PCR; TCRdb stores in-frame clones only, minus some. The repertoire holds some 25,000 clones, with about four fifths as singletons. This clone was detected only a few times. The sample was unsorted PBMCs, taken 3 years after starting antiretroviral therapy. J is TRBJ1-5 and V is TRBV6-6; D uncertain. The TCR sequence derives from a man aged 18 to 29 with HIV. Written as DNA, the CDR3 is TGTGCCAGCAGATGGCAGTCAGATAGCAATCAGCCCCAGCATTTT. This codes for CASRWQSDSNQPQHF.